A selection of T cell receptor beta chains follows, all from one sample in a study of OX40 agonist ivuxolimab in advanced cancers. The assay was immunoSEQ multiplex PCR, and TCRdb's table has in-frame clones only and misses some. The table lists tens of thousands of clones, around 85% of them singletons. Sequences were derived from CD4+ or CD8+ T cells sorted from blood, sampled in a trial of the OX40 agonist ivuxolimab. Source of these receptors: an adult with an advanced solid tumor such as melanoma, head and neck, liver or kidney cancer. Each CDR3 is given with its conserved first and last residue. The D gene is left open where the match is weak. Clone size is stated in some rows and not others, as once, few, many or a class when expanded.

j_call	v_call	clone_size	d_call	cdr3_aa	cdr3_nt
TRBJ2-5	TRBV6-5	once	.	CASSSPETQYF	TGTGCCAGCAGTTCCCCCGAGACCCAGTACTTC
TRBJ1-2	TRBV4-1	.	TRBD1	CASSGMGDSYGYTF	TGCGCCAGCAGCGGCATGGGGGACAGCTATGGCTACACCTTC
TRBJ2-7	TRBV6-1	.	.	CASTQRRGSNLEQYF	TGTGCCAGCACTCAAAGGAGGGGATCCAACCTCGAGCAGTACTTC
TRBJ2-3	TRBV7-2	.	TRBD2	CASSLVAGGFTDTQYF	TGTGCCAGCAGCTTAGTCGCGGGGGGATTCACAGATACGCAGTATTTT
TRBJ2-6	TRBV19	.	TRBD1	CASMRSGTGYLANVLTF	TGTGCCAGTATGCGCTCCGGGACAGGCTACTTAGCCAACGTCCTGACTTTC
TRBJ1-3	TRBV7-6	.	.	CASSSGQIPSGNTIYF	TGTGCCAGCAGCTCCGGACAGATCCCCTCTGGAAACACCATATATTTT
TRBJ2-3	TRBV5-6	once	.	CASFRGPTGQRTDTQYF	TGTGCCAGCTTTCGGGGCCCCACGGGGCAAAGGACAGATACGCAGTATTTT
TRBJ2-3	TRBV6-5	.	.	CASSNTPGPDTQYF	TGTGCCAGCAGTAATACCCCAGGACCAGATACGCAGTATTTT
TRBJ2-7	TRBV7-8	.	TRBD1	CASSFDRDHEQYF	TGTGCCAGCAGCTTCGACAGGGATCACGAGCAGTACTTC
TRBJ2-5	TRBV7-7	.	.	CASSSRVGETQYF	TGTGCCAGCAGCTCCAGGGTTGGAGAGACCCAGTACTTC
TRBJ1-5	TRBV7-9	.	.	CASSQGGGGNQPQHF	TGTGCCAGCAGCCAAGGAGGGGGAGGGAATCAGCCCCAGCATTTT
TRBJ1-2	TRBV18	.	.	CASAPQGDNGYTF	TGTGCCAGCGCCCCCCAAGGGGACAATGGCTACACCTTC
TRBJ2-7	TRBV5-4	.	.	CASSLEPTSGYEQYF	TGTGCCAGCAGCTTGGAACCGACATCAGGTTACGAGCAGTACTTC
TRBJ2-7	TRBV18	.	TRBD1	CASSPPGVQGAEQYF	TGTGCCAGCTCACCCCCGGGTGTCCAGGGGGCCGAGCAGTACTTC
TRBJ1-2	TRBV19	.	TRBD1	CASSPDRAYGYTF	TGTGCCAGTAGTCCGGACAGGGCCTATGGCTACACCTTC
TRBJ2-3	TRBV25-1	.	TRBD2	CASSEGRDVDTQYF	TGTGCCAGCAGTGAAGGGAGGGATGTAGATACGCAGTATTTT
TRBJ1-2	TRBV7-9	.	.	CASSFRANYGYTF	TGTGCCAGCAGCTTTAGAGCTAACTATGGCTACACCTTC
TRBJ1-5	TRBV6-5	.	.	CASRMGSNQPQHF	TGTGCCAGCAGGATGGGTAGCAATCAGCCCCAGCATTTT
TRBJ2-7	TRBV5-1	.	.	CASSLSPQQREQYF	TGCGCCAGCAGCTTGTCTCCCCAGCAGCGCGAGCAGTACTTC
TRBJ2-7	TRBV6-5	.	.	CASSRGHSLVQYF	TGTGCCAGCAGTCGAGGACACTCTCTCGTGCAGTACTTC
TRBJ1-4	TRBV6-5	.	.	CASSLTGTNNEKLFF	TGTGCCAGCAGCCTCACCGGGACCAATAATGAAAAACTGTTTTTT
TRBJ1-2	TRBV5-4	few	.	CASSADGAYGYTF	TGTGCCAGCAGCGCGGACGGCGCGTATGGCTACACCTTC
TRBJ1-1	TRBV15	.	.	CATSIRGLGKTEAFF	TGTGCCACCAGCATAAGAGGCCTTGGTAAAACTGAAGCTTTCTTT
TRBJ2-3	TRBV18	.	.	CASSPPGGDTQYF	TGTGCCAGCTCACCACCGGGGGGAGATACGCAGTATTTT
TRBJ1-5	TRBV5-4	.	.	CASSLEGRGQPQHF	TGTGCCAGCAGCTTGGAGGGCAGGGGTCAGCCCCAGCATTTT
TRBJ1-5	TRBV6-1	few	.	CASRQSDNQPQHF	TGTGCCAGCAGGCAATCAGACAATCAGCCCCAGCATTTT
TRBJ1-1	TRBV29-1	.	.	CSVAGWTNTEAFF	TGCAGCGTGGCAGGGTGGACGAACACTGAAGCTTTCTTT
TRBJ1-2	TRBV19	.	TRBD1	CASRETGDDGYTF	TGTGCCAGTAGAGAGACAGGGGATGATGGCTACACCTTC
TRBJ1-5	TRBV6-1	.	TRBD1	CASSRDRGLNQPQHF	TGTGCCAGCAGCCGGGACAGGGGGCTAAATCAGCCCCAGCATTTT
TRBJ2-1	TRBV2	.	.	CASSARWGYHEQFF	TGTGCCAGCAGCGCGCGTTGGGGGTACCATGAGCAGTTCTTC
TRBJ2-2	TRBV11-3	.	.	CASSQTSGELFF	TGTGCCAGCAGCCAGACCTCCGGGGAGCTGTTTTTT
TRBJ2-7	TRBV6-5	.	TRBD1	CASSYGGQGIHEQYF	TGTGCCAGCAGTTACGGGGGACAGGGGATCCACGAGCAGTACTTC